Following are 15 T cell receptor beta chains from one sample sequenced in a study of blood T cells in healthy people across ages. With a J-beta primer mix and a sample-barcoded 5' primer, a second PCR ran about 7 to 12 cycles. TCRdb called the 5' RACE reads again in MiXCR, with one record for every CDR3 protein. The sample shows around 1,100,000 distinct CDR3 sequences, under 40% of them seen only once. Sequenced material: blood. These receptors were obtained from a man aged 18 to 35 in good health.

The table lists this clonotype with a few counts. The V gene is TRBV29-1, the J gene TRBJ2-4; D is possibly TRBD1 or TRBD2 (6 bases each). CDR3 length equals 13 residues. The germline V gene has CDR1 SQVTM and CDR2 ANQGSEA. The V gene lost 6 bases and the J gene lost 5 bases, with 14 bases spanning the gap. CDR3 amino acids: CSVATRGENIQYF. CDR3 bases: TGCAGCGTCGCGACAAGGGGGGAAAACATTCAGTACTTC.

This clonotype was counted a few times. The gene calls are TRBV20-1 and TRBJ2-3; tentative D call: TRBD2 (7 bases). CDR1 is DFQATT, CDR2 SNEGSKA, per germline (reference sequence). V was shortened by 0 bases and J by 2 bases, with 12 bases between the two germline ends. The CDR3 runs 15 residues. The CDR3 nucleotides are TGCAGTGCTAGAGATGGGGGGGCCGACACAGATACGCAGTATTTT. This translates into CSARDGGADTDTQYF.

This clonotype was detected only a few times. The genes are TRBV5-1 and TRBJ2-3; D gene uncertain. V dropped 0 bases and J dropped 6 bases, with 11 bases sitting between them. The V gene's germline CDR1 is SGHRS and CDR2 YFSETQ. The CDR3 is 14 amino acids. In nucleotides, the CDR3 is TGCGCCAGCAGCTTGGCAAACCCCAGGGATACGCAGTATTTT. Translated: CASSLANPRDTQYF. The variable domain in full, completed from reference TRBV5-1 and TRBJ2-3, reads KAGVTQTPRYLIKTRGQQVTLSCSPISGHRSVSWYQQTPGQGLQFLFEYFSETQRNKGNFPGRFSGRQFSNSRSEMNVSTLELGDSALYLCASSLANPRDTQYFGPGTRLTVL.

This clonotype was counted between two and nine times. The chain couples TRBV12-3 or TRBV12-4 to TRBJ1-1; D ambiguous. This CDR3 has 14 residues. V was shortened by 3 bases and J by 2 bases, with 10 bases between the two germline ends. CDR3 in DNA: TGTGCCAGCAGTTTCCAACAGAAAAACACTGAAGCTTTCTTT. It yields the protein CASSFQQKNTEAFF.

In regard to this clonotype: A much bigger clone sits one base away, suggesting this may be a read error. The V call is TRBV11-3, the J call TRBJ2-1; 8 positions match TRBD1. CDR1 and CDR2 (germline): SGHNT, YENEEA. With V trimmed by 5 bases and J by 7 bases, 4 bases remained unmatched. CDR3 length: 13 residues. CDR3 coding DNA: TGTGCCAGCAGCCCCCACAGGGGGAATGAGCAGTTCTTC. Translation gives CASSPHRGNEQFF.

The chain carries TRBV7-2 and TRBJ1-4; possibly TRBD1 for D (6 bases). Trimming removed 8 bases at V and 0 bases at J, with 10 bases between. Germline V gene lookup returns CDR1 SGHTA and CDR2 FQGNSA. The CDR3 sequence is 14 residues long. CDR3 loop: CASAQGSTNEKLFF. CDR3 sequence (DNA): TGTGCCAGCGCCCAGGGGTCAACTAATGAAAAACTGTTTTTT.

The chain carries TRBV6-2 or TRBV6-3 and TRBJ2-5; TRBD2 agrees at 7 bases. The DNA end is a closer match to TRBJ2-7, so the J assignment may be wrong. Germline CDR1 MNHEY, CDR2 SVGEGT. The CDR3 contains 14 residues. For the CDR3, the DNA is TGTGCCAGCAGTTGGGAGGGGCGCTTATACGAGCAGTACTTC. This codes for CASSWEGRLYEQYF.

This clonotype appeared a few times. The chain is built from TRBV10-3 and TRBJ2-5; weak D call: TRBD1 (5 bases). V was cut by 6 bases and J by 2 bases, with 16 bases left in between. CDR1 is ENHRY, CDR2 SYGVKD, per germline. The CDR3 covers 15 residues. The CDR3 loop reads CAIRTTDSLQETQYF. CDR3 bases: TGTGCCATCAGGACGACCGACAGCTTGCAAGAGACCCAGTACTTC.

This clonotype showed up just a few times. The rearrangement links TRBV5-1 to TRBJ2-6; tentatively, D is TRBD1 (5 bases). The CDR3 is 17 amino acids. CDR1 SGHRS and CDR2 YFSETQ come from the germline V gene. The ends were cut back, 1 base at V and 0 bases at J, with 11 bases in the middle. CDR3 nucleotide sequence: TGCGCCAGCAGCTTGAGGGGCCTCAGCTCTGGGGCCAACGTCCTGACTTTC. As protein: CASSLRGLSSGANVLTF. Supplemented by reference TRBV5-1 and TRBJ2-6, the full variable domain reads KAGVTQTPRYLIKTRGQQVTLSCSPISGHRSVSWYQQTPGQGLQFLFEYFSETQRNKGNFPGRFSGRQFSNSRSEMNVSTLELGDSALYLCASSLRGLSSGANVLTFGAGSRLTVL.

This rearrangement joins TRBV9 to TRBJ1-6; tentatively, D is TRBD1 (6 bases). Germline CDR1 and CDR2: SGDLS and YYNGEE. This CDR3 has 15 residues. V shed 0 bases and J shed 4 bases, with 8 bases lying between them. CDR3 bases: TGTGCCAGCAGCGTAGAACAGGGATATAATTCACCCCTCCACTTT. Amino acids: CASSVEQGYNSPLHF.

A word on this clonotype: With a much larger clone just one base away, this may be a read error. The genes are TRBV18 and TRBJ2-3; 8 positions agree with TRBD1. There are 13 residues in the CDR3. The germline V gene encodes CDR1 KGHSH and CDR2 LQKENI. The junction had 6 bases not matched to a gene; V was cut back by 8 bases and J by 5 bases. The CDR3 is CASALDRGDTQYF. The CDR3 DNA follows: TGTGCCAGCGCTCTCGACAGGGGAGATACGCAGTATTTT.

The V and J genes are TRBV7-2 and TRBJ1-5; 7 positions agree with TRBD1. The germline V gene has CDR1 SGHTA and CDR2 FQGNSA. CDR3 length equals 13 residues. V shed 4 bases, J shed 5 bases, and the junction held 2 bases outside the gene matches. The CDR3 DNA reads as TGTGCCAGCAGCTATCAGGGGGATCAGCCCCAGCATTTT. The encoded protein is CASSYQGDQPQHF.

V is TRBV18 and J is TRBJ2-7, with 7 positions matching TRBD1. J was trimmed by 2 bases and V by 5 bases; bases with no gene match: 6. Germline CDR1 is KGHSH and CDR2 is LQKENI. The CDR3 loop spans 14 amino acids. CDR3 protein: CASSTGTVTYEQYF. CDR3 coding DNA: TGTGCCAGCTCAACCGGGACAGTTACCTACGAGCAGTACTTC.

The chain recombines TRBV5-1 with TRBJ2-1; the D gene is possibly TRBD2 (6 bases). Looked up from germline, CDR1 is SGHRS and CDR2 is YFSETQ. CDR3 size: 16 residues. V lost 6 bases to trimming and J lost 5 bases, with 21 bases between them. The CDR3 loop reads CASTLSNIAADNEQFF. CDR3 DNA sequence: TGCGCCAGCACCCTGTCGAATATAGCGGCTGACAATGAGCAGTTCTTC.

The rearrangement joins TRBV24-1 to TRBJ2-5; 7 bases agree with TRBD2. The CDR3 has 14 residues. The V and J ends lost 1 base and 5 bases, in that order; junction bases with no gene match: 3. The V gene's germline CDR1 is KGHDR and CDR2 SFDVKD. The CDR3 nucleotides read TGTGCCACCAGTGATTTAGGCGGGGGTGAGACCCAGTACTTC. It codes for CATSDLGGGETQYF.